A single sample gave rise to the 28 T cell receptor beta chains below, sequenced in a study of blood T cell repertoires in COVID-19. Produced via immunoSEQ multiplex PCR; TCRdb's table is partial and in-frame only. The sample includes 150,000 to 200,000 clones, around nine tenths of them seen just once. The sequencing sample was made of peripheral blood. The receptors come from a man between 40 and 49 years old with active or convalescent COVID-19.

The chain carries TRBV4-1 and TRBJ2-7; no definite D call. Germline loops: CDR1 MGHRA, CDR2 YSYEKL. V was pared by 1 base and J by 3 bases, with 13 bases between. The CDR3 has 15 amino acids. The CDR3 DNA sequence: TGCGCCAGCAGCCAAGGGGCCGCGCCAGGCTACGAGCAGTACTTC. Translation gives CASSQGAAPGYEQYF.

The chain joins TRBV30 to TRBJ1-4, with 8 bases fitting TRBD1. Germline assignment: CDR1 GTSNPN and CDR2 SVGIG (reference sequence). The CDR3 is made up of 13 amino acids. Trimming at V came to 7 bases and at J to 6 bases, leaving 7 bases not matched to a gene. The CDR3 reads CAYGQGSDEKLFF. CDR3 coding DNA: TGTGCCTACGGACAGGGATCGGATGAAAAACTGTTTTTT. Full variable domain (missing parts from reference TRBV30 and TRBJ1-4): SQTIHQWPATLVQPVGSPLSLECTVEGTSNPNLYWYRQAAGRGLQLLFYSVGIGQISSEVPQNLSASRPQDRQFILSSKKLLLSDSGFYLCAYGQGSDEKLFFGSGTQLSVL.

V is TRBV11-2 and J is TRBJ1-2; TRBD1 matches 10 bases. The CDR3 runs to 16 residues. Per the germline V gene, CDR1 is SGHAT and CDR2 is FQNNGV. Trimming removed 1 base from V and 4 bases from J; junction bases left unmatched: 6. The CDR3 spells CASSLAGTGVSYGYTF. The CDR3 DNA follows: TGTGCCAGCAGCTTAGCCGGGACAGGGGTTAGCTATGGCTACACCTTC. Complete variable domain (other parts from reference TRBV11-2 and TRBJ1-2): EAGVAQSPRYKIIEKRQSVAFWCNPISGHATLYWYQQILGQGPKLLIQFQNNGVVDDSQLPKDRFSAERLKGVDSTLKIQPAKLEDSAVYLCASSLAGTGVSYGYTFGSGTRLTVV.

This sequence joins TRBV7-2 and TRBJ2-5; 10 bases are shared with TRBD2. CDR3 length: 16 residues. Germline V gene data show CDR1 as SGHTA and CDR2 as FQGNSA. The junction had 3 bases not matched to a gene; V was cut back by 1 base and J by 1 base. For the CDR3, the DNA is TGTGCCAGCAGCTTAGGGAGCGGGGGGGGCCAAGAGACCCAGTACTTC. Its protein product is CASSLGSGGGQETQYF. The full variable domain, with the rest looked up from reference TRBV7-2 and TRBJ2-5, is GAGVSQSPSNKVTEKGKDVELRCDPISGHTALYWYRQSLGQGLEFLIYFQGNSAPDKSGLPSDRFSAERTGGSVSTLTIQRTQQEDSAVYLCASSLGSGGGQETQYFGPGTRLLVL.

The chain recombines TRBV20-1 with TRBJ1-2; D unclear. Trimming left V 3 bases short and J 6 bases short, with 8 bases between. Per germline, CDR1 DFQATT and CDR2 SNEGSKA (reference sequence). This CDR3 has 11 amino acids. The CDR3 sequence is CSASGENGYTF. The CDR3 nucleotides are TGCAGTGCTAGTGGTGAGAATGGCTACACCTTC.

Details on this clone: Other DNA sequences in this sample translate to the same CDR3. The genes are TRBV7-8 and TRBJ1-1; 11 nucleotides line up with TRBD1. Germline-derived CDR1 and CDR2 are SGHVS and FQNEAQ. This CDR3 has 13 residues. V was clipped by 6 bases and J by 11 bases; unmatched bases: 8. CDR3 amino acids: CASSPGTGGDAFF. DNA of the CDR3: TGTGCCAGCAGTCCTGGGACAGGGGGGGACGCTTTCTTT.

The chain combines TRBV14 with TRBJ1-5; D may be TRBD1 (6 bases). Germline lookup yields CDR1 SGHDN and CDR2 FVKESK. CDR3 length: 16 amino acids. V lost 6 bases and J 0 bases, leaving 15 bases between the germline ends. The CDR3, as DNA: TGTGCCAGCAGTCCCTGGACAGTTAATAGCAATCAGCCCCAGCATTTT. This sequence encodes CASSPWTVNSNQPQHF.

The chain carries TRBV4-3 and TRBJ1-4, with 12 positions matching TRBD1. The V segment lost 4 bases and the J segment 7 bases; nucleotides outside the gene matches: 16. Germline V gives CDR1 LGHNA, CDR2 YSLEER. The CDR3 is made up of 19 amino acids. The CDR3 DNA reads TGCGCCAGCAGCCGAACCCGTGCCGGGACAGGGGGCTATGGTGAAAAACTGTTTTTT. Encoded protein: CASSRTRAGTGGYGEKLFF.

The chain carries TRBV2 and TRBJ2-6; 8 bases are shared with TRBD1. The junction had 6 bases not matched to a gene; V was cut back by 2 bases and J by 3 bases. The V gene's germline CDR1 is SNHLY and CDR2 FYNNEI. The CDR3 contains 17 residues. Here the CDR3 reads CASSERQGFSGANVLTF. CDR3 sequence (DNA): TGTGCCAGCAGTGAAAGACAGGGGTTTAGTGGGGCCAACGTCCTGACTTTC.

The V and J genes are TRBV18 and TRBJ1-5; 10 bases match TRBD1. The V and J ends lost 3 bases and 2 bases, in that order; junction bases with no gene match: 4. Germline CDR1 is KGHSH and CDR2 is LQKENI. The CDR3 is 16 amino acids. The CDR3 nucleotides read TGTGCCAGCTCACCTTCCGGGACAGGGGGCAATCAGCCCCAGCATTTT. Protein sequence: CASSPSGTGGNQPQHF.

V usage is TRBV18 and J usage is TRBJ1-2; maybe TRBD1 (5 bases). CDR1 is KGHSH, CDR2 LQKENI, per germline. Deletions cut 5 bases from V and 5 bases from J, with 21 bases between. The CDR3 sequence is 16 residues long. For the CDR3, the DNA is TGTGCCAGCTCATCGATAGGAGAAGGGGAAACGTATGGCTACACCTTC. As protein: CASSSIGEGETYGYTF.

The chain combines TRBV3-1 (or the pseudogene TRBV3-2) with TRBJ2-7; D might be TRBD1 (6 bases). This CDR3 has 15 amino acids. The germline gives CDR1 LGHDT, CDR2 YNNKEL (reference sequence). V was shortened by 1 base and J by 0 bases, with 10 bases between the two germline ends. CDR3 sequence: CASSQAGTTSYEQYF. DNA for the CDR3: TGTGCCAGCAGCCAAGCCGGGACAACCTCCTACGAGCAGTACTTC.

The J gene is TRBJ2-5, the V gene TRBV21-1; the table's D call, TRBD2, was not checked against the DNA. TRBV21-1 is labeled a pseudogene. This CDR3 spans 19 amino acids. CDR3 in DNA: TGTGCCAGCAGCAAAGGTCGCAGGAGGCATAATTGGGTCGAAGAGACCCAGTACTTC. Its translation: CASSKGRRRHNWVEETQYF.

This clone has just one count. The rearrangement links TRBV5-6 to TRBJ2-5; 7 bases fit TRBD2. CDR3 length: 17 residues. The V gene end was trimmed by 4 bases and the J gene end by 5 bases; junction bases not matched to a gene: 17. Germline CDR1 is SGHDT and CDR2 is YYEEEE. CDR3 coding DNA: TGTGCCAGCAGCCCATCCGGGGAAGCGGGGAGGGTGGAGACCCAGTACTTC. Protein: CASSPSGEAGRVETQYF.

The CDR3 region has the DNA TGTGCCAGTAGTTTAGGGGGCGGCACAGATACGCAGTATTTT. It encodes CASSLGGGTDTQYF. The chain joins TRBV19 to TRBJ2-3, with TRBD1 identical over 7 bases. Per the germline V gene, CDR1 is LNHDA and CDR2 is SQIVND (reference sequence). The J segment lost 1 base and the V segment lost 5 bases, leaving 3 bases of the junction unmatched. This CDR3 is 14 amino acids long.

The V gene is TRBV30, the J gene TRBJ2-1; D remains ambiguous. V lost 5 bases, J lost 4 bases, and 9 bases lay in between. The CDR3 runs to 12 residues. Per the germline V gene, CDR1 is GTSNPN and CDR2 is SVGIG (reference sequence). CDR3 amino acids: CAWGWLYNEQFF. The DNA of the CDR3 is TGTGCCTGGGGATGGCTGTACAATGAGCAGTTCTTC. Looking up the rest from reference TRBV30 and TRBJ2-1 gives the full variable domain: SQTIHQWPATLVQPVGSPLSLECTVEGTSNPNLYWYRQAAGRGLQLLFYSVGIGQISSEVPQNLSASRPQDRQFILSSKKLLLSDSGFYLCAWGWLYNEQFFGPGTRLTVL.

In nucleotides, the CDR3 is TGTGCCAGCAGTGTTTCAGGGTATAGCAATCAGCCCCAGCATTTT. This translates into CASSVSGYSNQPQHF. The chain couples TRBV6-2 or TRBV6-3 to TRBJ1-5; possibly TRBD1 for D (5 bases). Germline V gene sequence: CDR1 MNHEY, CDR2 SVGEGT. The CDR3 is 15 residues long. Trimming shortened V by 5 bases and J by 0 bases, and 11 bases separated the two germline ends.

V usage is TRBV29-1 and J usage is TRBJ2-1; TRBD1 agrees at 7 bases. The CDR3 contains 13 residues. Germline V gene sequence: CDR1 SQVTM, CDR2 ANQGSEA. V gave up 2 bases and J gave up 13 bases; unmatched junction bases: 11. The CDR3 DNA reads TGCAGCGTTGAACAGGGGGTGGGTGTCCCTCAGTTCTTC. Translating it yields CSVEQGVGVPQFF.

This chain uses TRBV28 with TRBJ1-3; 8 nucleotides agree with TRBD1. The CDR3 is made up of 16 amino acids. From germline, CDR1 is MDHEN and CDR2 SYDVKM. Trimming removed 5 bases from V and 4 bases from J; junction bases left unmatched: 10. The CDR3: CASSENRGVGGNTIYF. DNA for the CDR3: TGTGCCAGCAGTGAAAACAGGGGGGTAGGGGGAAACACCATATATTTT.

The V and J genes are TRBV4-1 and TRBJ2-2; 10 bases fit TRBD1. Trimming at V came to 1 base and at J to 4 bases, leaving 12 bases not matched to a gene. The length of the CDR3 is 19 residues. Germline CDR1 and CDR2: MGHRA and YSYEKL. The CDR3 loop is CASSQVGVGDRGRTGELFF. CDR3 sequence (DNA): TGCGCCAGCAGCCAAGTCGGAGTCGGGGACAGGGGTCGCACCGGGGAGCTGTTTTTT.

With respect to this clone: This CDR3 is also generated by other DNA sequences in the sample. The chain carries TRBV18 and TRBJ2-5; 8 positions match TRBD1. Germline V gene data show CDR1 as KGHSH and CDR2 as LQKENI. The CDR3 loop spans 13 amino acids. The V gene end was trimmed by 2 bases and the J gene end by 4 bases; junction bases not matched to a gene: 0. The CDR3 DNA is TGTGCCAGCTCACCAGGACAGGGAGAGACCCAGTACTTC. It yields the protein CASSPGQGETQYF.

The chain recombines TRBV7-6 with TRBJ2-7, with 8 bases identical to TRBD2. The V and J ends lost 7 bases and 3 bases, in that order; junction bases with no gene match: 20. The germline CDR1 and CDR2 sequences are SGHVS and FNYEAQ. The CDR3 runs to 18 residues. The CDR3 DNA sequence: TGTGCCAGCATCCCGGGGGGGGCCACCCCCCACCCCCTCTACGAGCAGTACTTC. Translated: CASIPGGATPHPLYEQYF. The full variable domain, completed using reference TRBV7-6 and TRBJ2-7, is GAGVSQSPRYKVTKRGQDVALRCDPISGHVSLYWYRQALGQGPEFLTYFNYEAQQDKSGLPNDRFSAERPEGSISTLTIQRTEQRDSAMYRCASIPGGATPHPLYEQYFGPGTRLTVT.

The chain uses TRBV5-5 and TRBJ2-1, with 7 bases lining up with TRBD1. CDR1 is SGHKS, CDR2 YYEKEE, per germline (reference sequence). The ends lost 7 bases at V and 3 bases at J; junction bases unmatched: 4. This CDR3 has 13 amino acids. This CDR3 reads CASWAGGYNEQFF. In DNA form, the CDR3 reads TGTGCCAGCTGGGCAGGGGGCTACAATGAGCAGTTCTTC.

This chain links TRBV19 with TRBJ2-7; weak D call: TRBD1 (5 bases). Trimming pared 4 bases from V and 3 bases from J, leaving 16 bases between. Germline CDR1 is LNHDA and CDR2 is SQIVND (reference sequence). The CDR3 extends over 15 amino acids. The CDR3: CASSTSREGVYEQYF. In nucleotides, the CDR3 is TGTGCCAGTAGTACATCGCGCGAAGGGGTCTACGAGCAGTACTTC. The whole variable domain, remainder taken from reference TRBV19 and TRBJ2-7, is DGGITQSPKYLFRKEGQNVTLSCEQNLNHDAMYWYRQDPGQGLRLIYYSQIVNDFQKGDIAEGYSVSREKKESFPLTVTSAQKNPTAFYLCASSTSREGVYEQYFGPGTRLTVT.

The V call is TRBV19, the J call TRBJ1-2; D is ambiguous. The CDR3 length is 14 residues. V lost 8 bases and J lost 3, with 16 bases in between. From germline, CDR1 is LNHDA and CDR2 SQIVND (reference sequence). This chain's CDR3 is CASSAGGAYYGYTF. The CDR3 coding sequence is TGTGCCAGTTCGGCAGGTGGTGCATACTATGGCTACACCTTC.

In its sample, this clone was seen once. The V and J genes are TRBV6-2 or TRBV6-3 and TRBJ1-6; D remains unclear. V dropped 5 bases and J dropped 0 bases, with 17 bases sitting between them. The germline CDR1 and CDR2 sequences are MNHEY and SVGEGT. The CDR3 contains 18 residues. The CDR3 protein is CASSTQRPGLSYNSPLHF. CDR3 nucleotides: TGTGCCAGCAGTACCCAAAGGCCAGGCCTCTCCTATAATTCACCCCTCCACTTT.

The J gene is TRBJ1-1, the V gene TRBV2; D remains unclear. Germline V CDR1 and CDR2: SNHLY, FYNNEI. Trimming took 8 bases from V and 0 from J, leaving 13 bases between them. The CDR3 contains 14 residues. CDR3 coding DNA: TGTGCCAGCCACTCCACAGCCATGAACACTGAAGCTTTCTTT. This encodes CASHSTAMNTEAFF.

This rearrangement joins TRBV28 to TRBJ2-1; the D gene is possibly TRBD2 (6 bases). The CDR3 loop spans 17 amino acids. Germline V gene sequence: CDR1 MDHEN, CDR2 SYDVKM. Trimming took off 3 bases at V and 0 bases at J, with 15 bases between the two ends. CDR3 residues: CASSFPSAGPSYNEQFF. As DNA, the CDR3 is TGTGCCAGCAGTTTCCCCTCAGCGGGCCCCTCCTACAATGAGCAGTTCTTC.